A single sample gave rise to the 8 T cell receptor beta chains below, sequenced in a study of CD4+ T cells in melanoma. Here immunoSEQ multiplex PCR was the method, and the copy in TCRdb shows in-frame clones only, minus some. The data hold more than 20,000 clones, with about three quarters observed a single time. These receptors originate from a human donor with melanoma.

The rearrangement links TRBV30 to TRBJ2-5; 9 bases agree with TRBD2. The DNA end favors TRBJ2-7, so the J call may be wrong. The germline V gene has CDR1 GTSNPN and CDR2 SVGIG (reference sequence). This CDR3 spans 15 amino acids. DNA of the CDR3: TGTGCCTGGGGCTGGGGGCTAGCGGGGCGGTACGAGCAGTACTTC. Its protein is CAWGWGLAGRYEQYF.

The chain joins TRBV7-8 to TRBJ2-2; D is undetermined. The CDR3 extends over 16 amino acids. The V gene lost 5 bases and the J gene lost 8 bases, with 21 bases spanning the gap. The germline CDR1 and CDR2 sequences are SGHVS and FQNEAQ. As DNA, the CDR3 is TGTGCCAGCAGCCCAATAGGTGTCCTGGATGAAGGGGAGCTGTTTTTT. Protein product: CASSPIGVLDEGELFF.

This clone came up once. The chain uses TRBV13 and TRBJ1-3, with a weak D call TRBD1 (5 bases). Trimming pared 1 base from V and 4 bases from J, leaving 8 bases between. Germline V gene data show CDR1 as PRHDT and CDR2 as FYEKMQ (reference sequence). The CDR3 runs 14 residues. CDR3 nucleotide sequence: TGTGCCAGCAGCTTAGAGGGGACCGGAAACACCATATATTTT. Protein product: CASSLEGTGNTIYF.

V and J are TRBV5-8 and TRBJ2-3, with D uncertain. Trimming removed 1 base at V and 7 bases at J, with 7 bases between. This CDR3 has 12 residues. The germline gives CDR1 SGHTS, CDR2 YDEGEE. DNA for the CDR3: TGTGCCAGCAGCTTGTCTGTGTATACGCAGTATTTT. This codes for CASSLSVYTQYF.

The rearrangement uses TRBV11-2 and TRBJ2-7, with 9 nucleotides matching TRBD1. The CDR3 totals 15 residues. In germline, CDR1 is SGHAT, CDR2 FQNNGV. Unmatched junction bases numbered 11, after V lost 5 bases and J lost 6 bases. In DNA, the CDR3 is TGTGCCAGCAGCCCCCATTTGGGACAGGGTTCCGAGCAGTACTTC. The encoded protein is CASSPHLGQGSEQYF.

The chain's CDR3 is CASSLDSLTEAFF. The CDR3, as DNA: TGTGCCAGCAGCTTAGACTCTCTGACTGAAGCTTTCTTT. This chain uses TRBV11-3 with TRBJ1-1; D call uncertain. This CDR3 comprises 13 residues. Trimming stripped 0 bases from V and 5 bases from J, with 7 bases between. Looked up from germline, CDR1 is SGHNT and CDR2 is YENEEA.

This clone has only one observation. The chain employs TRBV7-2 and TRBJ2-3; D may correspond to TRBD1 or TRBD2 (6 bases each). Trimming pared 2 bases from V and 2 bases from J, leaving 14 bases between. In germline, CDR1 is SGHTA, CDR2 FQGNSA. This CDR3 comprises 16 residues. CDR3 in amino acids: CASSLSRGGYTDTQYF. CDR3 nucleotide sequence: TGTGCCAGCAGCTTATCGAGAGGGGGGTACACAGATACGCAGTATTTT. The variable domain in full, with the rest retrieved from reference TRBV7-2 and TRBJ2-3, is GAGVSQSPSNKVTEKGKDVELRCDPISGHTALYWYRQSLGQGLEFLIYFQGNSAPDKSGLPSDRFSAERTGGSVSTLTIQRTQQEDSAVYLCASSLSRGGYTDTQYFGPGTRLTVL.

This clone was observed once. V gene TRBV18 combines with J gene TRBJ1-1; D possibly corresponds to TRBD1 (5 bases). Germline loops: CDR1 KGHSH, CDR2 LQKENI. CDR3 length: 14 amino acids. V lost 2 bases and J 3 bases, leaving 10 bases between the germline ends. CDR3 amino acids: CASSPGRGDTEAFF. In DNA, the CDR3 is TGTGCCAGCTCACCAGGGCGGGGGGACACTGAAGCTTTCTTT.